This is a list of T cell receptor beta chains from one sample in a study of T cell repertoires in cytomegalovirus infection. TCRdb ran MiXCR on the reads and lists one entry per CDR3 protein. The sample includes 560,000 or so distinct CDR3 sequences, more than 15% of them seen just once. The sample consisted of CD8+ T cells from PBMCs. The receptors derive from a human donor in good health (CMV status not recorded). Some clones in this sample may be carry-over from other donors' samples. CDR3s include the opening cysteine and the closing phenylalanine or tryptophan. The order of the fields is CDR3 protein, CDR3 DNA, V gene, J gene, clone size, D gene. D genes are given only for firm matches. Rows give clone size only sometimes, using once, few, many, or a class for an expanded clone.

CASSPGTGETNIQYF	TGTGCCAGCAGCCCAGGGACAGGGGAGACAAACATTCAGTACTTC	TRBV7-8	TRBJ2-4	many	TRBD1
CASSLDMGARSYEQYF	TGTGCCAGCAGCTTAGATATGGGGGCGCGGTCCTACGAGCAGTACTTC	TRBV7-9	TRBJ2-7	few	NA
CASTWTGFDEQYF	TGTGCCAGCACCTGGACAGGGTTCGACGAGCAGTACTTC	TRBV28	TRBJ2-7	many	TRBD1
CASSFPSISGNTIYF	TGTGCCAGCAGCTTCCCGAGTATCTCTGGAAACACCATATATTTT	TRBV7-8	TRBJ1-3	many	NA
CASSLSASGGNEQYF	TGTGCCAGCAGCTTATCGGCTAGCGGGGGCAACGAGCAGTACTTC	TRBV5-4	TRBJ2-7	NA	TRBD2
CASSPMDRPSYEQYF	TGTGCCAGCTCACCCATGGACAGGCCCTCCTACGAGCAGTACTTC	TRBV18	TRBJ2-7	NA	TRBD1
CASRGTGDMNTEAFF	TGTGCCAGCAGGGGGACAGGGGATATGAACACTGAAGCTTTCTTT	TRBV6-1	TRBJ1-1	many	TRBD1
CASTGTGEQYF	TGCGCCAGCACCGGGACGGGCGAGCAGTACTTC	TRBV10-2	TRBJ2-7	NA	NA
CASSLSAGINQPQHF	TGTGCCAGCAGTTTATCGGCAGGGATAAATCAGCCCCAGCATTTT	TRBV27	TRBJ1-5	NA	NA
CSARPPSFTDTQYF	TGCAGTGCTAGGCCGCCTAGTTTCACAGATACGCAGTATTTT	TRBV20-1	TRBJ2-3	NA	NA
CASGSPSGGAVNEQFF	TGTGCTAGTGGTTCCCCTAGCGGGGGGGCGGTTAATGAGCAGTTCTTC	TRBV12-5	TRBJ2-1	NA	TRBD2
CSARTWRDSNEQFF	TGCAGTGCTAGGACCTGGCGGGACTCCAATGAGCAGTTCTTC	TRBV20-1	TRBJ2-1	few	NA
CASSPSGTVTEAFF	TGTGCCAGCAGCCCCTCCGGGACGGTCACTGAAGCTTTCTTT	TRBV7-3	TRBJ1-1	many	NA
CASRLRLDAYEQYF	TGTGCCAGCAGGTTGCGCCTCGATGCCTACGAGCAGTACTTC	TRBV12-3/TRBV12-4	TRBJ2-7	many	NA
CASSTLGQGGEQFF	TGTGCCAGCAGCACCTTGGGACAGGGTGGTGAGCAGTTCTTC	TRBV14	TRBJ2-1	NA	TRBD1
CASSFPSYGNTIYF	TGTGCCAGCAGTTTTCCCAGCTATGGAAACACCATATATTTT	TRBV28	TRBJ1-3	many	NA
CAISESPGFSGNTIYF	TGTGCCATCAGTGAGTCCCCCGGGTTCTCTGGAAACACCATATATTTT	TRBV10-3	TRBJ1-3	few	NA
CASTRDRDEQYF	TGTGCCAGCACCCGGGACAGGGACGAGCAGTACTTC	TRBV2	TRBJ2-7	few	TRBD1
CASNRDSHYEQYF	TGTGCCAGCAACCGGGACTCCCACTACGAGCAGTACTTC	TRBV6-6	TRBJ2-7	many	NA
CASSFLREFSYEQYF	TGTGCCAGCAGTTTCCTCAGAGAATTCTCCTACGAGCAGTACTTC	TRBV28	TRBJ2-7	few	NA
CASSLKRTDTQYF	TGTGCCAGCAGTTTAAAGAGAACCGATACGCAGTATTTT	TRBV27	TRBJ2-3	NA	NA
CASSYGAEQFF	TGTGCCAGCAGTTACGGTGCTGAGCAGTTCTTC	TRBV6-5	TRBJ2-1	many	NA
CASSSRLAGDGNNEQFF	TGTGCCAGCAGTTCTAGACTAGCGGGAGATGGGAACAATGAGCAGTTCTTC	TRBV27	TRBJ2-1	NA	TRBD2
CASSMRYRDRVAEAFF	TGTGCCAGTAGTATGCGTTATCGGGACAGGGTGGCGGAAGCTTTCTTT	TRBV19	TRBJ1-1	few	TRBD1
CASSVEKGFNGYTF	TGTGCCAGCAGCGTAGAAAAGGGGTTCAATGGCTACACCTTC	TRBV9	TRBJ1-2	few	NA
CASSFWQGLGETQYF	TGTGCCAGCAGCTTTTGGCAGGGGTTGGGAGAGACCCAGTACTTC	TRBV7-8	TRBJ2-5	many	NA
CASSYSELANEQFF	TGTGCCAGCAGTTACTCTGAATTGGCCAATGAGCAGTTCTTC	TRBV6-5	TRBJ2-1	NA	NA
CASSSMRGLQGSEDEQYF	TGTGCCAGCAGCTCAATGAGGGGACTACAGGGTAGTGAGGACGAGCAGTACTTC	TRBV7-9	TRBJ2-7	many	NA